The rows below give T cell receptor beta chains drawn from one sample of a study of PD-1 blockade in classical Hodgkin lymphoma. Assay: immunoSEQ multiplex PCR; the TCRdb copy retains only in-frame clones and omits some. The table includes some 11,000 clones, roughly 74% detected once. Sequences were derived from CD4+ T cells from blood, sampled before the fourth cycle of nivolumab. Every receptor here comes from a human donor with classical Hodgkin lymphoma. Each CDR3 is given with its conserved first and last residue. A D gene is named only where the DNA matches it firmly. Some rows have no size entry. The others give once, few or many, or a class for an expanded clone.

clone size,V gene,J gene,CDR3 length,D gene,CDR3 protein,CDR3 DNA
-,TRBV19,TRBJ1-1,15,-,CASSWSDRMNTEAFF,TGTGCCAGTAGTTGGTCGGACAGAATGAACACTGAAGCTTTCTTT
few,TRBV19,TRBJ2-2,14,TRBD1,CASRRQGDTGELFF,TGTGCCAGTAGGAGACAGGGGGACACCGGGGAGCTGTTTTTT
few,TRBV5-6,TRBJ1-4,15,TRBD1,CASSLRGTGVEKLFF,TGTGCCAGCAGCTTGAGAGGGACAGGGGTCGAAAAACTGTTTTTT
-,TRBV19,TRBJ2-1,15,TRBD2,CASRTLGLAGNEQFF,TGTGCCAGTAGGACCTTGGGACTAGCGGGCAATGAGCAGTTCTTC
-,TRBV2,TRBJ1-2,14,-,CASSESNVGYGYTF,TGTGCCAGCAGTGAGTCCAACGTCGGCTATGGCTACACCTTC
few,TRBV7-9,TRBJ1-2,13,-,CASSLAENYGYTF,TGTGCCAGCAGCTTAGCAGAGAACTATGGCTACACCTTC
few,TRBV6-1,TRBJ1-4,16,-,CASSEALRVTNEKLFF,TGTGCCAGCAGTGAAGCGCTTCGTGTGACTAATGAAAAACTGTTTTTT
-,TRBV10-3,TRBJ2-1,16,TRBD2,CAISEGPSGGFNEQFF,TGTGCCATCAGTGAGGGGCCTAGCGGGGGGTTCAATGAGCAGTTCTTC
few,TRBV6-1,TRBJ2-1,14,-,CASSDIGGYNEQFF,TGTGCCAGCAGTGATATTGGGGGATACAATGAGCAGTTCTTC
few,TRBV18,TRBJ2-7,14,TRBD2,CASSPTSGISEQYF,TGTGCCAGCTCACCGACTAGCGGGATTTCCGAGCAGTACTTC
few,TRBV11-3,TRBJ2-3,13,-,CASSSATSDTQYF,TGTGCCAGCAGCTCCGCCACTAGCGATACGCAGTATTTT
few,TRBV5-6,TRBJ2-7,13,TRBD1,CASSWDRGYEQYF,TGTGCCAGCAGCTGGGACAGGGGGTACGAGCAGTACTTC
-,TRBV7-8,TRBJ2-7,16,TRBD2,CASSPFSGRSTGEQYF,TGTGCCAGCAGCCCATTTAGCGGGAGGAGTACAGGCGAGCAGTACTTC
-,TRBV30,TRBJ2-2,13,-,CAWSPTPPGELFF,TGTGCCTGGAGTCCCACCCCCCCCGGGGAGCTGTTTTTT
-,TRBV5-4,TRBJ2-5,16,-,CASSPIGDVGKETQYF,TGTGCCAGCAGCCCTATAGGGGACGTGGGAAAAGAGACCCAGTACTTC
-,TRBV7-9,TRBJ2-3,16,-,CASSLGSGRVVDTQYF,TGTGCCAGCAGCTTAGGTTCGGGCAGGGTAGTAGATACGCAGTATTTT
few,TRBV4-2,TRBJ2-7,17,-,CASSQYSRGSGTYEQYF,TGTGCCAGCAGCCAATACTCTCGAGGGAGCGGTACCTACGAGCAGTACTTC
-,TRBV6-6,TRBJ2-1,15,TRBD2,CASSPVAGAYNEQFF,TGTGCCAGCAGTCCCGTAGCGGGCGCCTACAATGAGCAGTTCTTC
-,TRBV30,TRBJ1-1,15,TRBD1,CAWSKVTGVGAEAFF,TGTGCCTGGAGTAAGGTGACAGGGGTTGGCGCTGAAGCTTTCTTT
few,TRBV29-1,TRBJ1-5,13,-,CSVQGRGNQPQHF,TGCAGCGTTCAGGGGAGGGGCAATCAGCCCCAGCATTTT
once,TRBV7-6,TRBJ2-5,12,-,CASNGAGETQYF,TGTGCCAGCAACGGGGCCGGGGAGACCCAGTACTTC
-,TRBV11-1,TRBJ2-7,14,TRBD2,CASSTPGLANEQYF,TGTGCCAGCAGCACACCGGGACTAGCGAACGAGCAGTACTTC
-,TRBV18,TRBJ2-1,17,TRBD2,CASSSRTSGSGYNEQFF,TGTGCCAGCTCATCCCGGACTAGCGGGAGTGGCTACAATGAGCAGTTCTTC
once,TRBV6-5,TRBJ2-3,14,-,CASSYRTFTDTQYF,TGTGCCAGCAGTTACAGAACTTTCACAGATACGCAGTATTTT
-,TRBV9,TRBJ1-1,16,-,CASSVAASGMNTEAFF,TGTGCCAGCAGCGTAGCCGCGAGTGGGATGAACACTGAAGCTTTCTTT
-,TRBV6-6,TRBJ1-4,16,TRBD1,CASSYPGGATNEKLFF,TGTGCCAGCAGTTACCCAGGGGGCGCAACTAATGAAAAACTGTTTTTT
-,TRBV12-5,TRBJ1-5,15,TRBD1,CASGRDRGPNQPQHF,TGTGCTAGTGGTAGGGACAGGGGCCCCAATCAGCCCCAGCATTTT
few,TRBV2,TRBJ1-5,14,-,CASSDDLNYQPQHF,TGTGCCAGCAGTGACGACCTAAATTATCAGCCCCAGCATTTT
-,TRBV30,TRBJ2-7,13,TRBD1,CAWSGQGANEQYF,TGTGCCTGGAGTGGACAGGGGGCGAACGAGCAGTACTTC
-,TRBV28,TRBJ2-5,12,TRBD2,CAGTSGLGTQYF,TGTGCCGGTACTAGCGGGCTTGGGACCCAGTACTTC
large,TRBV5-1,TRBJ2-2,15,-,CASSFSPGDSGELFF,TGCGCCAGCAGCTTTTCCCCAGGGGATTCCGGGGAGCTGTTTTTT
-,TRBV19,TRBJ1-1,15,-,CASSIGGSMNTEAFF,TGTGCCAGTAGTATCGGTGGCAGCATGAACACTGAAGCTTTCTTT
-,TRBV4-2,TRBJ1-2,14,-,CASSLSLKGKGYTF,TGTGCCAGCAGCTTGAGCCTTAAGGGAAAGGGCTACACCTTC
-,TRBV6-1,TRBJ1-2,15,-,CASSVWGLGGYGYTF,TGTGCCAGCAGTGTATGGGGTTTAGGGGGATACGGCTACACCTTC
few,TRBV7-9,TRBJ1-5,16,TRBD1,CASSPGTGSLVQPQHF,TGTGCCAGCAGTCCGGGGACAGGATCCCTCGTGCAGCCCCAGCATTTT
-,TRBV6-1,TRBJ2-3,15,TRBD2,CASSEAGGLSDTQYF,TGTGCCAGCAGTGAGGCGGGAGGTCTATCAGATACGCAGTATTTT
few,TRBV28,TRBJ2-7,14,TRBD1,CATRQPGQGDEQYF,TGTGCCACCCGACAACCGGGACAGGGGGACGAGCAGTACTTC
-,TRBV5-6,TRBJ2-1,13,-,CASSWGLINEQFF,TGTGCCAGCAGCTGGGGGCTGATTAATGAGCAGTTCTTC
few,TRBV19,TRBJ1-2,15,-,CASSLKGTARYGYTF,TGTGCCAGTAGCTTAAAAGGGACGGCCAGATATGGCTACACCTTC
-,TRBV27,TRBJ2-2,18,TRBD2,CASSSGLAALEGTGELFF,TGTGCCAGCAGTTCGGGACTAGCGGCCCTAGAGGGCACCGGGGAGCTGTTTTTT
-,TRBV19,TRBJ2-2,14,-,CASSKGKGTGELFF,TGTGCCAGTAGTAAGGGGAAGGGGACCGGGGAGCTGTTTTTT
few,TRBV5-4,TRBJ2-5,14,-,CASSYPEHQETQYF,TGTGCCAGCAGCTATCCGGAACACCAAGAGACCCAGTACTTC
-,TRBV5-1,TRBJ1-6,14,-,CASSLAIRSSPLHF,TGCGCCAGCAGCTTGGCCATAAGGAGTTCACCCCTCCACTTT
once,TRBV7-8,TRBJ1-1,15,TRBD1,CASSYVGQRNTEAFF,TGTGCCAGCAGCTACGTGGGACAGAGGAACACTGAAGCTTTCTTT
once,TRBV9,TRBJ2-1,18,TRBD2,CASSGLSGRASFYNEQFF,TGTGCCAGCAGCGGATTAAGCGGGAGGGCCTCTTTCTACAATGAGCAGTTCTTC
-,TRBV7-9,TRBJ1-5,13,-,CASSLQQDQPQHF,TGTGCCAGCAGCTTACAGCAGGACCAGCCCCAGCATTTT
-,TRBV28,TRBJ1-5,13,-,CASSFGVRQPQHF,TGTGCCAGCAGTTTTGGGGTGAGACAGCCCCAGCATTTT
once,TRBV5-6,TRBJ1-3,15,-,CASSLGGHSGNTIYF,TGTGCCAGCAGCTTGGGGGGCCACTCTGGAAACACCATATATTTT